This T cell receptor (beta chain) stems from a study of T-cell memory formation after mild COVID-19. Study as a whole: TCR clusters were mostly donor specific.

Comments on this clonotype: Its antigen remains unidentified.

TCRdb called the 5' RACE reads again in MiXCR, with one record for every CDR3 protein. The sample has some 40,000 distinct CDR3 sequences; 8.5% to 10% are singletons. Notes on the study in general: Still unconfirmed is whether the second-wave clones peaking on day 37 recognized SARS-CoV-2. Among CD4+ contracting clones, most were CM and EM, and CD8+ ones EMRA. Pre-infection memory contained some responding clones, which suggested that cross-reactive memory had joined.

CDR3 size: 16 residues. The germline V and J ends were trimmed by 1 base and 3 bases, with 14 bases remaining between them. Germline V gene sequence: CDR1 SEHNR, CDR2 FQNEAQ (reference sequence). Sequences were obtained from PBMCs or a T cell subset sorted from them (not recorded which). The rearrangement uses TRBV7-9 and TRBJ2-3; D possibly corresponds to TRBD1 (5 bases). The receptor's source is an adult woman who had mild COVID-19 (a few samples of this study predate the infection). Cell type and time point are not known. The CDR3 is CASSLGGPTWTDTQYF. CDR3 sequence (DNA): TGTGCCAGCAGCTTAGGGGGCCCCACTTGGACAGATACGCAGTATTTT.